This TCR beta chain was recorded in a study of blood T cell repertoires in COVID-19. Trimming took off 2 bases at V and 8 bases at J, with 3 bases between the two ends. The germline V gene encodes CDR1 MNHEY and CDR2 SVGAGI. The CDR3 consists of 11 residues. Study members were between 18 and 89 years old and lived in 20 to 30 US regions. Per the study methods: Estimation of nucleated cell counts was performed using reference gene primer amplification. Assay: immunoSEQ multiplex PCR; the TCRdb copy retains only in-frame clones and omits some. V and J calls and clone size are given by that table; D and trimming were obtained from the DNA. Of hundreds of thousands of clones listed, just over 85% are singletons.

Sequencing input: PBMCs or T cells enriched from blood (not recorded which). The chain combines TRBV6-5 with TRBJ1-4; D call uncertain. This receptor was identified in a man aged 25 to 40 who had recovered from COVID-19. The CDR3, as DNA: TGTGCCAGCAGTTACCCGGAAAAACTGTTTTTT. Protein sequence: CASSYPEKLFF.